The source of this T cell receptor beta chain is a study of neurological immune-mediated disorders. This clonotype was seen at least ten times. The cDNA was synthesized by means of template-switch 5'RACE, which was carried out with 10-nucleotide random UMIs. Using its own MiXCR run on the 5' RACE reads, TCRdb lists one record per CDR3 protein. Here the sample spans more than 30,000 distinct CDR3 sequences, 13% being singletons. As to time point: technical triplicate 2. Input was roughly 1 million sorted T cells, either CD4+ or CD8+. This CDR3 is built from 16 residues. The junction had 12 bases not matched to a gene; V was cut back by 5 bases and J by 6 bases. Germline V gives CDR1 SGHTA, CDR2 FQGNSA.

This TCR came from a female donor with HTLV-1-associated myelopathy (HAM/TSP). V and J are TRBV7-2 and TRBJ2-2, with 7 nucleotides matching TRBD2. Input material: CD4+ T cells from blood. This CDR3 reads CASSLRPERGAGELFF. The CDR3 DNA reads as TGTGCCAGCAGCCTGAGACCGGAACGGGGGGCCGGGGAGCTGTTTTTT.